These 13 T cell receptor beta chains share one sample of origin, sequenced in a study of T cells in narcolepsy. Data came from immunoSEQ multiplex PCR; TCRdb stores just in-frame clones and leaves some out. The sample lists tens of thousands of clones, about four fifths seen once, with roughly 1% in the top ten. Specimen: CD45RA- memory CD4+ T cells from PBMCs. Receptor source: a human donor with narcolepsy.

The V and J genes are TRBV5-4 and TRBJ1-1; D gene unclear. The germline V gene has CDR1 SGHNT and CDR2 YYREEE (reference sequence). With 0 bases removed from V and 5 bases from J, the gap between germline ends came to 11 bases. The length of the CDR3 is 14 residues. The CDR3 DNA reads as TGTGCCAGCAGCTTGGATGTGACGGGGACTGAAGCTTTCTTT. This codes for CASSLDVTGTEAFF. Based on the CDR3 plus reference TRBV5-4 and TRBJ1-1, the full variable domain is ETGVTQSPTHLIKTRGQQVTLRCSSQSGHNTVSWYQQALGQGPQFIFQYYREEENGRGNFPPRFSGLQFPNYSSELNVNALELDDSALYLCASSLDVTGTEAFFGQGTRLTVV.

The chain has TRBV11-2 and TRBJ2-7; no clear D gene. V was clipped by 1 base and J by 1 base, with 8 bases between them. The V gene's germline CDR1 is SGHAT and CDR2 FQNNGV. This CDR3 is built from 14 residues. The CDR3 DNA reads TGTGCCAGCAGCTTAGGCCCGGTATCCTACGAGCAGTACTTC. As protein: CASSLGPVSYEQYF. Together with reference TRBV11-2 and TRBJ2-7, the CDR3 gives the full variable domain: EAGVAQSPRYKIIEKRQSVAFWCNPISGHATLYWYQQILGQGPKLLIQFQNNGVVDDSQLPKDRFSAERLKGVDSTLKIQPAKLEDSAVYLCASSLGPVSYEQYFGPGTRLTVT.

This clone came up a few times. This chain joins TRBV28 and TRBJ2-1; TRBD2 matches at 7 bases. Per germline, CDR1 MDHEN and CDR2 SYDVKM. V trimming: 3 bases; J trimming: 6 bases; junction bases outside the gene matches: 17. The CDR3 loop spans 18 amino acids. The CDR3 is CASSLSVWLGTISNEQFF. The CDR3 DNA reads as TGTGCCAGCAGTTTGTCGGTTTGGTTGGGGACTATCAGCAATGAGCAGTTCTTC.

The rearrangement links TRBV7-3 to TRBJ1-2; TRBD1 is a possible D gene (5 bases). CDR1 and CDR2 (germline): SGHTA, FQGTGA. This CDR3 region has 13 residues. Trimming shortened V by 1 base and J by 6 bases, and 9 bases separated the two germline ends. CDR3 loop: CASSLSRDNGYTF. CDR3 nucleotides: TGTGCCAGCAGCTTAAGCAGGGATAATGGCTACACCTTC. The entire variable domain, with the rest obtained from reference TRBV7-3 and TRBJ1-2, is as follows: GAGVSQTPSNKVTEKGKYVELRCDPISGHTALYWYRQSLGQGPEFLIYFQGTGAADDSGLPNDRFFAVRPEGSVSTLKIQRTERGDSAVYLCASSLSRDNGYTFGSGTRLTVV.

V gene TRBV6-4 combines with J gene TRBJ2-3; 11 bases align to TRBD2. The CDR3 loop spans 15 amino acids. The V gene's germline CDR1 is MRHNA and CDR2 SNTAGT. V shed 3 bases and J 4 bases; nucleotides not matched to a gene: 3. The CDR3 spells CASSDSSGGPDTQYF. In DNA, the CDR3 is TGTGCCAGCAGTGATTCTAGCGGGGGGCCAGATACGCAGTATTTT.

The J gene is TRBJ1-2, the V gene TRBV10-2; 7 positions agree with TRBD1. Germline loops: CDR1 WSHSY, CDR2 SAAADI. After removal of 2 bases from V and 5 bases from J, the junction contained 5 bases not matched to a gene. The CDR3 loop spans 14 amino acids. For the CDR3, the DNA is TGCGCCAGCAGTGAGGCAGGGGGTTTGTATGGCTACACCTTC. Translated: CASSEAGGLYGYTF.

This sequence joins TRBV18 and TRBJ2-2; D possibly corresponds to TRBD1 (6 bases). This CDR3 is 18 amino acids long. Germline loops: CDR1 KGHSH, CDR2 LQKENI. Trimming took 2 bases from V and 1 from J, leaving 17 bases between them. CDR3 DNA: TGTGCCAGCTCACCAAGGCAGGGGTCCTTCAGGAACACCGGGGAGCTGTTTTTT. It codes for CASSPRQGSFRNTGELFF. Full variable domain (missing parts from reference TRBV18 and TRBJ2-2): NAGVMQNPRHLVRRRGQEARLRCSPMKGHSHVYWYRQLPEEGLKFMVYLQKENIIDESGMPKERFSAEFPKEGPSILRIQQVVRGDSAAYFCASSPRQGSFRNTGELFFGEGSRLTVL.

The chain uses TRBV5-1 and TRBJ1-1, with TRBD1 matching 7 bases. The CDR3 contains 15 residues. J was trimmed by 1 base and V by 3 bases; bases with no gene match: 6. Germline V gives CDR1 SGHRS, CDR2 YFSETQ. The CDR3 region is CASSSRGQQNTEAFF. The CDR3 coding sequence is TGCGCCAGCAGCTCAAGGGGGCAGCAGAACACTGAAGCTTTCTTT.

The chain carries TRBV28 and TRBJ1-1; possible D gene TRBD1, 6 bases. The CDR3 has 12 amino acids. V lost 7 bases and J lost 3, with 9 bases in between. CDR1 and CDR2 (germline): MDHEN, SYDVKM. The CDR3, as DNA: TGTGCCAGCACCCAGGGGTACACTGAAGCTTTCTTT. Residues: CASTQGYTEAFF. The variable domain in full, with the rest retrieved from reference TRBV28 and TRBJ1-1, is DVKVTQSSRYLVKRTGEKVFLECVQDMDHENMFWYRQDPGLGLRLIYFSYDVKMKEKGDIPEGYSVSREKKERFSLILESASTNQTSMYLCASTQGYTEAFFGQGTRLTVV.

This chain's CDR3 is CASRRDTRTDTQYF. The CDR3 DNA reads as TGTGCCAGCAGGAGAGACACACGCACAGATACGCAGTATTTT. This chain connects TRBV2 to TRBJ2-3; D gene uncertain. The CDR3 length is 14 residues. V was shortened by 6 bases and J by 1 base, with 11 bases between the two germline ends. Germline loops: CDR1 SNHLY, CDR2 FYNNEI.

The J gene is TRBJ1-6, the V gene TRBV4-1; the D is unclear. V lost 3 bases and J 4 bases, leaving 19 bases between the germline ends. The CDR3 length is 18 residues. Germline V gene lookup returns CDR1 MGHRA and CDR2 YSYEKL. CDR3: CASSHPDGIQPYNSPLHF. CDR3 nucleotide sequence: TGCGCCAGCAGCCATCCCGATGGGATTCAACCTTATAATTCACCCCTCCACTTT.

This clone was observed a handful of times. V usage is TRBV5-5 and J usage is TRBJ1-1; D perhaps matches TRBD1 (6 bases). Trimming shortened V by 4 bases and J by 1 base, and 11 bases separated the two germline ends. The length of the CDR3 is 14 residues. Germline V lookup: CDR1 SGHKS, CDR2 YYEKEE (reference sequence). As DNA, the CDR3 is TGTGCCAGCAGCCGTCGGACAGAGAACACTGAAGCTTTCTTT. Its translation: CASSRRTENTEAFF.

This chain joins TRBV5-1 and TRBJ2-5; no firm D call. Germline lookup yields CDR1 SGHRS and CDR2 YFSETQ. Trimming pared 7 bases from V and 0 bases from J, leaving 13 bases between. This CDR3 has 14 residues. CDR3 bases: TGCGCCAGCGCCAACTGGGGTAACCAAGAGACCCAGTACTTC. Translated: CASANWGNQETQYF.